The clone carrying this T cell receptor beta chain was seen a few times. This sample stems from a study of spatial heterogeneity in lung cancer. Time point in this sample: sample taken at primary tumor resection. No cells were sorted before sequencing. The whole RNA sequenced was extracted from tumor, nontumor lung or frozen PBMC. The CDR3 has 14 residues. V dropped 1 base and J dropped 1 base, with 9 bases sitting between them. The germline gives CDR1 DFQATT, CDR2 SNEGSKA (reference sequence). MiXCR was run by TCRdb on the 5' RACE reads, yielding one entry per CDR3 protein. The sample has under 100,000 distinct CDR3 sequences, over 8.5% seen once.

The V and J genes are TRBV20-1 and TRBJ2-3; maybe TRBD2 (6 bases). Sequenced material: PBMCs, taken at surgery. The TCR sequence derives from a male donor with early-stage non-small cell lung cancer. The CDR3 loop is CSARAGGGTDTQYF. The CDR3 region has the DNA TGCAGTGCTAGAGCCGGAGGGGGCACAGATACGCAGTATTTT.